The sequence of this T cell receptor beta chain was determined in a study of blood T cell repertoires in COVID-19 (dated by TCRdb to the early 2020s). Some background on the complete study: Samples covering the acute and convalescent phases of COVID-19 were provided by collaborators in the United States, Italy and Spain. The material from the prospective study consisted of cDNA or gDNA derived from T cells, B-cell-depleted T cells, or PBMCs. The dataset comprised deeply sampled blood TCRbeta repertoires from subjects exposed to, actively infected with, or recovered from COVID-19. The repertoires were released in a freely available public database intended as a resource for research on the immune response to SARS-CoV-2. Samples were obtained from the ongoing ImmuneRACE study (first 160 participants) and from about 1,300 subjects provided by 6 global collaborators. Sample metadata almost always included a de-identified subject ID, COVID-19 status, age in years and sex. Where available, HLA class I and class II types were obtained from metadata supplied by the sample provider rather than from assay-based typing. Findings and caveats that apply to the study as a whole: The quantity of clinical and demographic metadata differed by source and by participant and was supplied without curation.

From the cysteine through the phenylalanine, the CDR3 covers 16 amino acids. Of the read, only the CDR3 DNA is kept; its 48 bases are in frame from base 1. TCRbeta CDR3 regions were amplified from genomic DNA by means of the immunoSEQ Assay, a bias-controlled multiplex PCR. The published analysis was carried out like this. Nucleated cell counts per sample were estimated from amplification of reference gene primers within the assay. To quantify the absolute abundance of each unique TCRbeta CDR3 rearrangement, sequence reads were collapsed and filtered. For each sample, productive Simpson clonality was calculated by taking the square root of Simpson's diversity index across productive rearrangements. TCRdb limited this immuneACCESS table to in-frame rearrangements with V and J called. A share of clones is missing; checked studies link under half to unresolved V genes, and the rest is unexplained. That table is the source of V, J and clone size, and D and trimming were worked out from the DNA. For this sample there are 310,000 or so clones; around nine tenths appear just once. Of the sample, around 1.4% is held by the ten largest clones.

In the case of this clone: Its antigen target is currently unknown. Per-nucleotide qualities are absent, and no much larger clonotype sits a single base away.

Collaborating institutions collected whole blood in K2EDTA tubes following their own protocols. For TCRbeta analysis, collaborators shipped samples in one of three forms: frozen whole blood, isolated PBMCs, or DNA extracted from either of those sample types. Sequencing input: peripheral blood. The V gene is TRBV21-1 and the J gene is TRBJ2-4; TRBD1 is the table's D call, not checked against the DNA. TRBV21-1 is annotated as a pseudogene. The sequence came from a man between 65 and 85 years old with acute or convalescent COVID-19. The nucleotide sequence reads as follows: TGTGCCAGCAGCAGTGGGGTGGGGCTAGCCAAAAACATTCAGTACTTC. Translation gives CASSSGVGLAKNIQYF.